This is a list of T cell receptor beta chains from one sample in a study of blood T cells in healthy people across ages. TCRdb analysed the 5' RACE reads with MiXCR anew, one entry per CDR3 protein. Here the sample spans hundreds of thousands of distinct CDR3 sequences, around 29% being singletons. The specimen sequenced was blood. These receptors originate from a woman between 70 and 85 years old in good health. Each CDR3 is given with its conserved first and last residue. D genes are given only for firm matches. Clone size is given for some rows only: seen once, a few or many times, or a class if the clone is expanded.

>-|TRBV18|16|TRBJ2-5|TRBD1
TGTGCCAGCTCACCGGGTTGGACAGGGAACCAAGAGACCCAGTACTTC
CASSPGWTGNQETQYF
>-|TRBV28|18|TRBJ1-2|TRBD1
TGTGCCAGCAGTTTATGGGGGACAGGGTTCGGTCCAAACTATGGCTACACCTTC
CASSLWGTGFGPNYGYTF
>few|TRBV20-1|16|TRBJ2-5|TRBD2
TGCAGTGCTAGAGATTCTTTCGGAGCGGGAGAAGAGACCCAGTACTTC
CSARDSFGAGEETQYF
>-|TRBV20-1|16|TRBJ2-1|TRBD2
TGCAGTGCTAGAGATACCCTTGGTAGCGGGAGATATGAGCAGTTCTTC
CSARDTLGSGRYEQFF
>few|TRBV29-1|12|TRBJ1-1|TRBD1
TGCAGCGGGGGACAGGTGCACACTGAAGCTTTCTTT
CSGGQVHTEAFF
>-|TRBV11-2|14|TRBJ1-4|TRBD1
TGTGCCAGCAGCTGGGACAGGGGTAATGAAAAACTGTTTTTT
CASSWDRGNEKLFF
>-|TRBV10-3|17|TRBJ2-5|TRBD1
TGTGCCATCGGTGAGTTTGCCCACTGGGACAGCGAAGAGACCCAGTACTTC
CAIGEFAHWDSEETQYF
>few|TRBV7-9|16|TRBJ2-4|-
TGTGCCAGCAGCTTAGTGGAGGGGAAAGCCAAAAACATTCAGTACTTC
CASSLVEGKAKNIQYF
>few|TRBV7-9|16|TRBJ2-7|-
TGTGCCAGCAGCCCCAGTAGTGGGGGGAAAACCTACGAGCAGTACTTC
CASSPSSGGKTYEQYF
>-|TRBV2|16|TRBJ2-7|TRBD2
TGTGCCAGCAGTGAAGCGCTTCTAGCGGGAGACCTCGAGCAGTACTTC
CASSEALLAGDLEQYF
>-|TRBV11-1|13|TRBJ1-1|-
TGTGCCAGCAGCTTTTATTGGGACACTGAAGCCTTCTTT
CASSFYWDTEAFF
>-|TRBV20-1|20|TRBJ2-4|-
TGCAGTGCTAGTGGGGTCACAAACCCCAAATCAGGTAGAAGCACCTACATTCAGTACTTC
CSASGVTNPKSGRSTYIQYF
>few|TRBV5-1|15|TRBJ2-3|-
TGTGCCAGCAGCTTTGGGGCGGGATCCACAGATACGCAGTATTTT
CASSFGAGSTDTQYF
>few|TRBV29-1|15|TRBJ2-4|TRBD2
TGCAGCGCTACTAGCGGGAGCGCTAGGTCGAACATTCAGTACTTC
CSATSGSARSNIQYF
>-|TRBV18|17|TRBJ1-4|-
TGTGCCAGCTCACCACCTCCGGCCACCCAGACTAATGAAAAACTGTTTTTT
CASSPPPATQTNEKLFF
>-|TRBV3-1|17|TRBJ2-1|TRBD2
TGTGCCAGCAGCCGAAGGACTAGTGGGGCGGGGTACAATGAGCAGTTCTTC
CASSRRTSGAGYNEQFF
>-|TRBV7-9|16|TRBJ2-1|-
TGTGCCAGCAGCTTTCAGGGGCTAGCGGTTTCAATGCAGCAGTTCTTC
CASSFQGLAVSMQQFF
>few|TRBV5-5|15|TRBJ1-4|-
TGTGCCAGCAGCTTGGAATGGGCAACTAATGAAAAACTGTTTTTT
CASSLEWATNEKLFF
>-|TRBV3-1|15|TRBJ2-5|-
TGTGCCAGCAGCCAAGACCCACTAGTTAAGGAGACCCAGTACTTC
CASSQDPLVKETQYF
>-|TRBV3-1|15|TRBJ2-1|TRBD2
TGTGCCAGCAAGGCCGGGGGGAGGGTGGGCAATGAGCAGTTCTTC
CASKAGGRVGNEQFF
>-|TRBV7-3|16|TRBJ2-6|-
TGTGCCAGCAGCACTCAGTCGAGCTCTGGGGCCAACGTCCTGACTTTC
CASSTQSSSGANVLTF
>-|TRBV7-9|17|TRBJ2-1|TRBD2
TGTGCCAGCAGCTCCTTCCTGGGGACTAGAACTCACAATGAGCAGTTCTTC
CASSSFLGTRTHNEQFF
>-|TRBV6-5|12|TRBJ2-5|-
TGTGCCAGCAGTTACGGCGGTGGAGAGCAGCTCTTC
CASSYGGGEQLF
>few|TRBV7-3|14|TRBJ2-3|-
TGTGCCAGCAGCTTACGGGGGGCCTCAGATACGCAGTATTTT
CASSLRGASDTQYF
>-|TRBV5-1|13|TRBJ1-4|-
TGCGCCAGCAGCTCCAGGGGAGGTGAAAAACTGTTTTTT
CASSSRGGEKLFF
>-|TRBV5-1|14|TRBJ2-1|TRBD2
TGCGCCAGCAGCTTGGCCGCGGGGGTTGGTGAGCAGTTCTTC
CASSLAAGVGEQFF
>few|TRBV29-1|12|TRBJ2-1|-
TGCAGCGTTGAAGTTCGGGTGGATGAGCAGTTCTTC
CSVEVRVDEQFF
>once|TRBV5-5|14|TRBJ2-5|TRBD1
TGTGCCAGCAGCTTGAGGGACAGGGCCGAGACCCAGTACTTC
CASSLRDRAETQYF
>many|TRBV20-1|13|TRBJ2-5|TRBD1
TGCAGTGCTTCCCGGACAGGACAAGAGACCCAGTACTTC
CSASRTGQETQYF
>-|TRBV28|14|TRBJ2-7|-
TGTGCCAGCGGGATTGCAGGGAGGACCTACGAGCAGTACTTC
CASGIAGRTYEQYF
>-|TRBV9|14|TRBJ2-5|-
TGTGCCAGCAGCGTCGGTCGGGGAACAGAGACCCAGTACTTC
CASSVGRGTETQYF
>few|TRBV29-1|12|TRBJ1-1|-
TGCAGCGTCGCCCGACTGGGCACTGAAGCTTTCTTT
CSVARLGTEAFF
>-|TRBV7-8|15|TRBJ2-3|TRBD2
TGTGCCAGCAGCGGAACTAGCGGGATGGGAGATACGCAGTATTTT
CASSGTSGMGDTQYF
>-|TRBV9|15|TRBJ1-2|TRBD1
TGTGCCAGCAGCGCCCCAAAACAGGGGGCGGGGGGCTACACCTTC
CASSAPKQGAGGYTF
>once|TRBV28|13|TRBJ1-1|-
TGTGCCAGCAGTTCCCGGGGCCGCGGCGGGGATTTCTTT
CASSSRGRGGDFF
>-|TRBV5-1|14|TRBJ1-1|TRBD1
TGCGCCAGCGTCAGAGACAGGGAAGGAACTGAAGCTTTCTTT
CASVRDREGTEAFF
>-|TRBV29-1|13|TRBJ2-1|-
TGCAGCGTTGGGGACGGGATCGCCGATGAGCAGTTCTTC
CSVGDGIADEQFF
>-|TRBV3-1|14|TRBJ1-2|TRBD1
TGTGCCAGCTCATCCAGGGGGCAAAACTATGGCTACACCTTC
CASSSRGQNYGYTF
>few|TRBV29-1|11|TRBJ1-2|-
TGCAGCGTGGGGGACATTTATGGCTACACCTTC
CSVGDIYGYTF
>-|TRBV12-3/TRBV12-4|15|TRBJ2-5|-
TGTGCCAGCAGCAGTTATAGCGAGTTACAAGAGACCCAGTACTTC
CASSSYSELQETQYF
>few|TRBV20-1|14|TRBJ2-2|-
TGCAGTGCTCCCGGTGTGAGGGGCCCCGGGGAGCTGTTTTTT
CSAPGVRGPGELFF
>-|TRBV20-1|12|TRBJ2-1|-
TGCAGTGCCACAGGCACCTACAATGAGCAGTTCTTC
CSATGTYNEQFF
>-|TRBV29-1|18|TRBJ2-1|TRBD2
TGCAGCGTTGCAGGCGGGGGTCTAAGCGGGAGGGCGGATGGTGAGCAGTTCTTC
CSVAGGGLSGRADGEQFF
>few|TRBV28|15|TRBJ2-4|TRBD2
TGTGCCAGCAGTTTAAGGGGACTAGGACTAAACATTCAGTACTTC
CASSLRGLGLNIQYF
>-|TRBV20-1|12|TRBJ2-5|TRBD1
TGCAGTGCGGAGACAGGGAGCGAGACCCAGTACTTC
CSAETGSETQYF